This is a list of T cell receptor beta chains from one sample in a study of cytomegalovirus exposure and HLA in healthy donors. Generated by immunoSEQ multiplex PCR, the TCRdb table keeps only in-frame clones and is missing some. The sample lists 98,000 or so clones; 10% were seen once. The source material was PBMCs. The receptors shown here come from a man in his forties in good health and CMV-seropositive. Both conserved end residues are part of each CDR3. A D gene is named only where the DNA matches it firmly. Only some rows state a clone size, as once, few, many or a class for expanded clones.

J: TRBJ2-1; V: TRBV19; size: few; D: TRBD2; CDR3: CASGLAGLPEQFF; DNA: TGTGCCAGCGGACTAGCGGGGTTGCCTGAGCAGTTCTTC
J: TRBJ2-7; V: TRBV14; size: .; D: TRBD2; CDR3: CASSLLRGGSTDEQYF; DNA: TGTGCCAGCAGCCTCCTCCGGGGCGGGAGTACCGACGAGCAGTACTTC
J: TRBJ2-3; V: TRBV6-1; size: .; D: TRBD1; CDR3: CASSDNRGHTDTQYF; DNA: TGTGCCAGCAGCGATAACAGGGGACACACAGATACGCAGTATTTT
J: TRBJ2-1; V: TRBV28; size: few; D: .; CDR3: CASSFAGGSEQFF; DNA: TGTGCCAGCAGTTTTGCAGGGGGGAGTGAGCAGTTCTTC
J: TRBJ2-3; V: TRBV10-3; size: few; D: .; CDR3: CAISERQSPTDTQYF; DNA: TGTGCCATCAGTGAGCGACAAAGTCCCACAGATACGCAGTATTTT
J: TRBJ1-2; V: TRBV9; size: few; D: .; CDR3: CASSLGGHGYTF; DNA: TGTGCCAGCAGCTTGGGGGGTCATGGCTACACCTTC
J: TRBJ2-1; V: TRBV27; size: few; D: TRBD2; CDR3: CASSPRLAGYNEQFF; DNA: TGTGCCAGCAGTCCTCGACTAGCGGGATACAATGAGCAGTTCTTC
J: TRBJ2-2; V: TRBV29-1; size: few; D: .; CDR3: CSVLQGPAGELFF; DNA: TGCAGCGTTTTACAGGGACCTGCCGGGGAGCTGTTTTTT
J: TRBJ2-7; V: TRBV6-1; size: .; D: TRBD1; CDR3: CASTPGTAVYEQYF; DNA: TGTGCCAGCACCCCCGGGACAGCAGTCTACGAGCAGTACTTC
J: TRBJ1-2; V: TRBV9; size: few; D: TRBD1; CDR3: CASSVETGEKNGYTF; DNA: TGTGCCAGCAGCGTAGAGACAGGGGAGAAGAATGGCTACACCTTC
J: TRBJ1-1; V: TRBV9; size: .; D: TRBD1; CDR3: CASSASRGARDRVQSEAFF; DNA: TGTGCCAGCAGCGCGAGCAGGGGGGCTCGGGACAGGGTTCAATCTGAAGCTTTCTTT
J: TRBJ2-7; V: TRBV10-3; size: few; D: .; CDR3: CAISEPPKEQYF; DNA: TGTGCCATCAGTGAGCCCCCTAAGGAGCAGTACTTC
J: TRBJ2-2; V: TRBV7-9; size: few; D: .; CDR3: CASSLVSLNTGELFF; DNA: TGTGCCAGCAGCTTAGTCAGTCTGAACACCGGGGAGCTGTTTTTT
J: TRBJ2-7; V: TRBV7-9; size: .; D: TRBD1; CDR3: CASSLGTGTDSYEQYF; DNA: TGTGCCAGCAGCTTAGGGACCGGGACAGATTCCTACGAGCAGTACTTC
J: TRBJ2-4; V: TRBV6-1; size: few; D: .; CDR3: CASSVRAQEGAKNIQYF; DNA: TGTGCCAGCAGTGTGAGGGCCCAAGAGGGAGCCAAAAACATTCAGTACTTC
J: TRBJ2-2; V: TRBV2; size: .; D: TRBD1; CDR3: CASRITGGTGELFF; DNA: TGTGCCAGCAGGATTACAGGGGGCACCGGGGAGCTGTTTTTT
J: TRBJ1-5; V: TRBV25-1; size: many; D: .; CDR3: CASSARGIWPQHF; DNA: TGTGCCAGCAGTGCGCGGGGGATTTGGCCCCAGCATTTT
J: TRBJ2-5; V: TRBV5-4; size: .; D: .; CDR3: CASSWVQGSQETQYF; DNA: TGTGCCAGCAGCTGGGTACAGGGTTCACAAGAGACCCAGTACTTC
J: TRBJ2-7; V: TRBV28; size: .; D: .; CDR3: CASSLHRQGYEQYF; DNA: TGTGCCAGCAGTCTTCATCGGCAGGGTTACGAGCAGTACTTC
J: TRBJ1-4; V: TRBV6-5; size: .; D: TRBD1; CDR3: CASSFSGTGENEKLFF; DNA: TGTGCCAGCAGTTTTTCCGGGACAGGGGAAAATGAAAAACTGTTTTTT
J: TRBJ1-5; V: TRBV10-3; size: .; D: .; CDR3: CAISLGGFQPQHF; DNA: TGTGCCATCAGTTTAGGGGGTTTTCAGCCCCAGCATTTT
J: TRBJ2-1; V: TRBV9; size: .; D: TRBD2; CDR3: CASSGTSGEDNEQFF; DNA: TGTGCCAGCAGCGGGACTAGCGGAGAAGACAATGAGCAGTTCTTC
J: TRBJ2-2; V: TRBV14; size: .; D: .; CDR3: CASSQDTVFLNTGELFF; DNA: TGTGCCAGCAGCCAAGACACTGTGTTTTTGAACACCGGGGAGCTGTTTTTT
J: TRBJ2-5; V: TRBV4-1; size: few; D: .; CDR3: CASSQVVLAQETQYF; DNA: TGCGCCAGCAGCCAAGTAGTCCTAGCGCAAGAGACCCAGTACTTC
J: TRBJ2-1; V: TRBV7-9; size: .; D: TRBD2; CDR3: CASSFGTSGRGNEQFF; DNA: TGTGCCAGCAGCTTCGGAACTAGCGGGAGAGGTAATGAGCAGTTCTTC
J: TRBJ1-2; V: TRBV4-1; size: .; D: .; CDR3: CASSHIGQGDYGYTF; DNA: TGCGCCAGCAGCCACATAGGACAAGGGGACTATGGCTACACCTTC
J: TRBJ1-2; V: TRBV10-3; size: few; D: .; CDR3: CAISESAYGYTF; DNA: TGTGCCATCAGTGAGTCGGCCTATGGCTACACCTTC
J: TRBJ1-1; V: TRBV5-6; size: few; D: .; CDR3: CASSLPGTEAFF; DNA: TGTGCCAGCAGCTTGCCAGGGACTGAAGCTTTCTTT
J: TRBJ2-5; V: TRBV5-1; size: .; D: TRBD1; CDR3: CASSLGTGGKETQYF; DNA: TGCGCCAGCAGCTTGGGGACAGGGGGGAAAGAGACCCAGTACTTC
J: TRBJ2-1; V: TRBV6-1; size: few; D: TRBD2; CDR3: CASRRTSDYNEQFF; DNA: TGTGCCAGCAGACGGACTAGCGACTACAATGAGCAGTTCTTC
J: TRBJ2-3; V: TRBV29-1; size: few; D: .; CDR3: CSVHRDMGADTQYF; DNA: TGCAGCGTCCACAGGGATATGGGGGCAGATACGCAGTATTTT
J: TRBJ1-3; V: TRBV28; size: .; D: TRBD1; CDR3: CASSSGQAEVNTIYF; DNA: TGTGCCAGCAGCTCGGGACAGGCGGAGGTAAACACCATATATTTT
J: TRBJ2-3; V: TRBV5-5; size: .; D: TRBD2; CDR3: CASSLGPRGGWGTDTQYF; DNA: TGTGCCAGCAGCTTGGGCCCCCGGGGGGGGTGGGGCACAGATACGCAGTATTTT
J: TRBJ2-5; V: TRBV10-1; size: few; D: .; CDR3: CASSEVPGETQYF; DNA: TGCGCCAGCAGTGAAGTCCCGGGAGAGACCCAGTACTTC
J: TRBJ1-1; V: TRBV25-1; size: .; D: .; CDR3: CASRYSTEAFF; DNA: TGTGCCAGCCGCTACTCCACTGAAGCTTTCTTT